This record concerns one T cell receptor beta chain sequence. The data were obtained in a study of cytomegalovirus exposure and HLA in healthy donors. About the research overall: Earlier, 110 million or so unique TCR beta sequences were recovered from approximately 180 million T cells by an analysis.

There are 15 residues in the CDR3. Germline V gene lookup returns CDR1 SNHLY and CDR2 FYNNEI. V was clipped by 4 bases and J by 0 bases, with 9 bases between them. The primer mix had 60 Vbeta and 13 Jbeta primers. The assay was immunoSEQ multiplex PCR, and TCRdb's table has in-frame clones only and misses some. The table lists around 150,000 clones, around 77% of them singletons. Input material: PBMCs. The J gene is TRBJ1-4, the V gene TRBV2, with D unclear. The receptor's source is a woman aged 30 to 39 in good health and CMV-seronegative. CDR3 coding DNA: TGTGCCAGCAGTGTGGGTGCGGCAACTAATGAAAAACTGTTTTTT. As protein: CASSVGAATNEKLFF.